What follows are 28 T cell receptor beta chains derived from one specimen sequenced in a study of blood T cell repertoires in COVID-19. Using immunoSEQ multiplex PCR, the repertoire was profiled, and TCRdb retains in-frame clones only, with some absent. The data contain some 300,000 clones, roughly 90% of them singletons. The sample was PBMCs or T cells enriched from blood (not recorded which). Receptor source: a woman younger than 45 who had recovered from COVID-19.

This sequence joins TRBV5-4 and TRBJ2-5; maybe TRBD2 (6 bases). V was shortened by 4 bases and J by 3 bases, with 19 bases between the two germline ends. Per the germline V gene, CDR1 is SGHNT and CDR2 is YYREEE (reference sequence). The CDR3 has 16 amino acids. The CDR3, as DNA: TGTGCCAGCAGCCCTGGGGGGTTCAGGCGGGAAGAGACCCAGTACTTC. Translation gives CASSPGGFRREETQYF. Full variable domain (rest looked up from reference TRBV5-4 and TRBJ2-5): ETGVTQSPTHLIKTRGQQVTLRCSSQSGHNTVSWYQQALGQGPQFIFQYYREEENGRGNFPPRFSGLQFPNYSSELNVNALELDDSALYLCASSPGGFRREETQYFGPGTRLLVL.

The chain links TRBV27 to TRBJ1-2, with TRBD1 as a possible D gene (5 bases). This CDR3 is built from 17 residues. The V end lost 1 base, the J end lost 1 base, and 16 bases lay between the germline ends. CDR1 and CDR2 (germline): MNHEY, SMNVEV (reference sequence). The CDR3 region has the DNA TGTGCCAGCAGTTTATATGCAGGGTCAACCTTTAACTATGGCTACACCTTC. Translated: CASSLYAGSTFNYGYTF.

CDR3 DNA sequence: TGTGCCAGCAGCCCAAGAGGGACAGGGGGCCCATCCATTCCCCTCCACTTT. This gives the protein CASSPRGTGGPSIPLHF. This chain links TRBV6-2 or TRBV6-3 with TRBJ1-6; 12 bases fit TRBD1. CDR1 is MNHEY, CDR2 SVGEGT, per germline. There are 17 residues in the CDR3. The trim removed 6 bases at V and 13 bases at J, leaving 16 bases unmatched.

The chain couples TRBV7-8 to TRBJ1-5, with 10 bases that match TRBD1. From germline, CDR1 is SGHVS and CDR2 FQNEAQ. This CDR3 has 15 residues. Unmatched junction bases numbered 6, after V lost 5 bases and J lost 5 bases. CDR3 DNA sequence: TGTGCCAGCAGCCCAGGGGGGACAGGGGATCAGCCCCAGCATTTT. Translated: CASSPGGTGDQPQHF.

The CDR3, as DNA: TGTGCCAGCAGTTTAGTGGGGGCAGGGAAAGATACGCAGTATTTT. It yields the protein CASSLVGAGKDTQYF. This chain uses TRBV27 with TRBJ2-3; TRBD1 might be the D (6 bases). The CDR3 contains 15 residues. CDR1 and CDR2 from the germline V gene are MNHEY and SMNVEV (reference sequence). V was pared by 2 bases and J by 5 bases, with 14 bases between.

This clone appeared a single time. The germline gene is not matched at one end of the junction; a read error may be the cause. This chain links TRBV30 with TRBJ2-5; 13 nucleotides match TRBD2. Germline V CDR1 and CDR2: GTSNPN, SVGIG (reference sequence). The CDR3 consists of 20 residues. Here the CDR3 reads CAWSALAGGPWLGSQETQYF. CDR3 in DNA: TGTGCTTGGAGTGCACTAGCGGGGGGGCCCTGGTTAGGAAGCCAAGAGACCCAGTACTTC.

This chain uses TRBV7-9 with TRBJ2-7; 8 bases agree with TRBD2. With V trimmed by 9 bases and J by 5 bases, 15 bases remained unmatched. Germline CDR1 is SEHNR and CDR2 is FQNEAQ (reference sequence). The CDR3 loop spans 15 amino acids. The CDR3 is CASQTVGLANNEQYF. As DNA, the CDR3 is TGTGCCAGTCAGACGGTCGGACTAGCTAATAACGAGCAGTACTTC. Combining the CDR3 with reference TRBV7-9 and TRBJ2-7 gives the whole variable domain DTGVSQNPRHKITKRGQNVTFRCDPISEHNRLYWYRQTLGQGPEFLTYFQNEAQLEKSRLLSDRFSAERPKGSFSTLEIQRTEQGDSAMYLCASQTVGLANNEQYFGPGTRLTVT.

J is TRBJ1-3 and V is TRBV2, with D uncertain. Germline CDR1 is SNHLY and CDR2 is FYNNEI. V was shortened by 8 bases and J by 0 bases, with 23 bases between the two germline ends. The CDR3 contains 18 residues. The CDR3 region has the DNA TGTGCCAGCGATCGTGAAGTCGCTAAGTTTGGCTCTGGAAACACCATATATTTT. This translates into CASDREVAKFGSGNTIYF. Supplemented by reference TRBV2 and TRBJ1-3, the full variable domain reads EPEVTQTPSHQVTQMGQEVILRCVPISNHLYFYWYRQILGQKVEFLVSFYNNEISEKSEIFDDQFSVERPDGSNFTLKIRSTKLEDSAMYFCASDREVAKFGSGNTIYFGEGSWLTVV.

The chain carries TRBV4-1 and TRBJ1-1; D perhaps matches TRBD1 (5 bases). The CDR3 has 14 amino acids. Germline assignment: CDR1 MGHRA and CDR2 YSYEKL. Trimming removed 1 base at V and 7 bases at J, with 13 bases between. The CDR3 here is CASSQGGDRGEAFF. The CDR3 region has the DNA TGCGCCAGCAGCCAAGGGGGGGATAGAGGTGAAGCTTTCTTT.

This clone was counted a single time. This chain connects TRBV28 to TRBJ2-1; 10 bases agree with TRBD2. Per germline, CDR1 MDHEN and CDR2 SYDVKM. The CDR3 contains 17 residues. Trimming at V came to 7 bases and at J to 5 bases, leaving 14 bases not matched to a gene. The CDR3: CASTLRRGLAGDNEQFF. CDR3 sequence (DNA): TGTGCCAGCACCCTTCGCCGGGGGCTAGCGGGAGACAATGAGCAGTTCTTC.

The CDR3 protein is CASSLSRGREKLFF. The DNA for the CDR3 is TGTGCCAGCAGCTTATCCCGCGGGCGGGAAAAACTGTTTTTT. The rearrangement joins TRBV7-8 to TRBJ1-4; unclear D gene. This CDR3 has 14 amino acids. V shed 2 bases and J shed 8 bases, with 12 bases lying between them. Germline-derived CDR1 and CDR2 are SGHVS and FQNEAQ.

The chain links TRBV5-6 to TRBJ2-7; 9 positions match TRBD2. The CDR3 loop spans 18 amino acids. V shed 2 bases and J 0 bases; nucleotides not matched to a gene: 12. The V gene's germline CDR1 is SGHDT and CDR2 YYEEEE. The CDR3: CASSFFRAGGSYSYEQYF. For the CDR3, the DNA is TGTGCCAGCAGCTTCTTCCGGGCGGGAGGGAGCTACTCCTACGAGCAGTACTTC.

The chain is built from TRBV5-1 and TRBJ2-5, with 8 bases identical to TRBD2. V was pared by 4 bases and J by 1 base, with 6 bases of the junction left unmatched. CDR3 length equals 15 residues. CDR1 and CDR2 from the germline V gene are SGHRS and YFSETQ. The CDR3 DNA follows: TGCGCCAGCAGCGCGGATCGGGGGGGCCAAGAGACCCAGTACTTC. It encodes CASSADRGGQETQYF. Using reference TRBV5-1 and TRBJ2-5 for the parts outside the CDR3, the full variable domain is KAGVTQTPRYLIKTRGQQVTLSCSPISGHRSVSWYQQTPGQGLQFLFEYFSETQRNKGNFPGRFSGRQFSNSRSEMNVSTLELGDSALYLCASSADRGGQETQYFGPGTRLLVL.

Points on this clone: Other DNA sequences within the sample encode an identical CDR3. The rearrangement joins TRBV9 to TRBJ2-1, with a possible D match to TRBD1 (5 bases). CDR3 size: 15 residues. Germline V gives CDR1 SGDLS, CDR2 YYNGEE. The V end was cut by 0 bases, the J end by 3 bases, with 10 bases between. The DNA for the CDR3 is TGTGCCAGCAGCGTAGAGGGCAGGGACTACAATGAGCAGTTCTTC. Encoded protein: CASSVEGRDYNEQFF.

This chain links TRBV6-5 with TRBJ1-4, with a weak D call TRBD1 (5 bases). This CDR3 is built from 14 residues. Germline V lookup: CDR1 MNHEY, CDR2 SVGAGI. Trimming took 7 bases from V and 6 from J, leaving 15 bases between them. CDR3 sequence reads: CASTSEGSHEKLFF. In DNA form, the CDR3 reads TGTGCCAGCACCTCGGAGGGGTCGCATGAAAAACTGTTTTTT.

This chain links TRBV28 with TRBJ1-1; D might be TRBD1 (5 bases). The CDR3 has 13 amino acids. The germline gives CDR1 MDHEN, CDR2 SYDVKM. V gave up 8 bases and J gave up 10 bases, with 20 bases separating them. The CDR3 protein is CASGGILLGGAFF. The CDR3 region has the DNA TGTGCCAGCGGGGGGATACTTCTCGGTGGAGCTTTCTTT.

The chain recombines TRBV14 with TRBJ1-1; D possibly corresponds to TRBD1 (5 bases). The germline V gene has CDR1 SGHDN and CDR2 FVKESK. The CDR3 covers 16 residues. V lost 1 base and J 1 base, leaving 13 bases between the germline ends. CDR3 nucleotide sequence: TGTGCCAGCAGCCAAGTAACAGGCCTCGGGAACACTGAAGCTTTCTTT. It specifies CASSQVTGLGNTEAFF.

The rearrangement joins TRBV19 to TRBJ1-1; 7 nucleotides align to TRBD1. Germline trimming cut 5 bases from V and 5 bases from J; bases unmatched to any gene: 5. This CDR3 contains 13 residues. Germline V CDR1 and CDR2: LNHDA, SQIVND (reference sequence). As DNA, the CDR3 is TGTGCCAGTAGTGGCTCCAGGGGGACTGAAGCTTTCTTT. Residues: CASSGSRGTEAFF.

The chain uses TRBV27 and TRBJ2-1; 11 bases are a match to TRBD2. Germline CDR1 and CDR2: MNHEY and SMNVEV (reference sequence). Trimming cost V 7 bases and J 3 bases; bases outside gene matches: 17. The CDR3 spans 19 residues. This CDR3 is CASTQGTAGLAGFYNEQFF. In nucleotides, the CDR3 is TGTGCCAGCACCCAAGGGACGGCCGGACTAGCGGGCTTCTACAATGAGCAGTTCTTC.

The chain couples TRBV2 to TRBJ2-1, with TRBD2 matching over 7 bases. Trimming cost V 8 bases and J 2 bases; bases outside gene matches: 12. The CDR3 consists of 16 residues. Germline values: CDR1 SNHLY, CDR2 FYNNEI. CDR3 sequence (DNA): TGTGCCAGCGTGGCAGGGAGGGCCCGAGCCTACAATGAGCAGTTCTTC. Translation: CASVAGRARAYNEQFF.

The J gene is TRBJ1-3, the V gene TRBV30; possibly TRBD1 for D (5 bases). V was pared by 4 bases and J by 4 bases, with 20 bases between. Germline V CDR1 and CDR2: GTSNPN, SVGIG (reference sequence). This CDR3 has 16 amino acids. The CDR3 spells CAWKSLQEFKGNTIYF. The CDR3 nucleotides are TGTGCCTGGAAATCGTTACAGGAGTTTAAAGGAAACACCATATATTTT.

The chain carries TRBV7-8 and TRBJ2-1, with 12 bases that match TRBD2. This CDR3 is 17 amino acids long. V lost 4 bases, J lost 7 bases, and 11 bases stayed unmatched. Germline V CDR1 and CDR2: SGHVS, FQNEAQ. CDR3 sequence (DNA): TGTGCCAGCAGCTCTTGGCCTAGCGGGAGGGCCAAGAATGAGCAGTTCTTC. It translates to CASSSWPSGRAKNEQFF.

The rearrangement uses TRBV28 and TRBJ1-5, with a possible D match to TRBD1 (5 bases). Germline assignment: CDR1 MDHEN and CDR2 SYDVKM. This CDR3 is 16 amino acids long. Trimming removed 3 bases from V and 2 bases from J, with 14 bases in between. In DNA, the CDR3 is TGTGCCAGCAGTTTCCCTTTCAGGGTTGGCAATCAGCCCCAGCATTTT. Encoded protein: CASSFPFRVGNQPQHF.

The CDR3, as DNA: TGTGCCAGCAGTTATGGATTAGTATCAAGGGGGAAGGGCACCGGGGAGCTGTTTTTT. Translating gives CASSYGLVSRGKGTGELFF. This rearrangement joins TRBV6-2 or TRBV6-3 to TRBJ2-2; tentatively, D is TRBD1 (6 bases). CDR1 is MNHEY, CDR2 SVGEGT, per germline. The CDR3 contains 19 residues. V shed 3 bases and J shed 4 bases, with 24 bases lying between them.

This chain uses TRBV6-5 with TRBJ1-5; D unclear. This CDR3 contains 13 residues. V was trimmed by 4 bases and J by 5 bases, leaving 9 bases between them. Germline-derived CDR1 and CDR2 are MNHEY and SVGAGI. The CDR3 reads CASSSRRDQPQHF. The CDR3 nucleotides read TGTGCCAGCAGTTCCCGGAGAGATCAGCCCCAGCATTTT.

This clone was observed once. V gene TRBV4-1 combines with J gene TRBJ1-6, with 9 bases identical to TRBD1. The trim removed 4 bases at V and 6 bases at J, leaving 16 bases unmatched. CDR1 MGHRA and CDR2 YSYEKL come from the germline V gene. The CDR3 length is 19 residues. CDR3 in DNA: TGCGCCAGCAGCCCGACCCAAGGGACAGGGAACATCCGTAATTCACCCCTCCACTTT. Its protein product is CASSPTQGTGNIRNSPLHF.

The chain couples TRBV4-2 to TRBJ2-1; 7 bases match TRBD2. The V gene's germline CDR1 is LGHNA and CDR2 YNFKEQ. CDR3 length: 18 residues. The V gene end was trimmed by 2 bases and the J gene end by 5 bases; junction bases not matched to a gene: 15. The CDR3 coding sequence is TGTGCCAGCAGCCAACCAATGACTCTAGCGGACCCCCACAATGAGCAGTTCTTC. This codes for CASSQPMTLADPHNEQFF.

A word on this clone: Other DNA sequences in the sample encode the same CDR3. The rearrangement joins TRBV5-1 to TRBJ2-1, with TRBD1 matching 8 bases. This CDR3 has 14 amino acids. V dropped 4 bases and J dropped 4; count of bases not matched to a gene: 4. The germline V gene encodes CDR1 SGHRS and CDR2 YFSETQ. The CDR3 reads CASSLGQGYNEQFF. The CDR3 nucleotides read TGCGCCAGCAGCCTCGGACAGGGATACAATGAGCAGTTCTTC.